This T cell receptor beta chain originates from a study of T cells after yellow fever vaccination. Study-level information: The authors prepared low-cell-number fractions using SMART-Seq v4 Ultra Low Input. Study outcomes and limitations: Reappearance after the booster was observed for most primary-vaccination clones (96% CD4, about 90% CD8).

The V and J ends lost 5 bases and 8 bases, in that order; junction bases with no gene match: 7. CDR1 is SNHLY, CDR2 FYNNEI, per germline. The CDR3 sequence is 13 residues long. This clonotype has only a few counts. Its target is unknown. As TCR cDNA was made by 5'RACE template switching, a universal primer site and UMIs were added. TCRdb recomputed calls from the 5' RACE reads with MiXCR, one row per CDR3 protein. Of about 350,000 distinct CDR3 sequences in the sample, 11% were seen once. The origin of this receptor is a man aged 18 to 29 who received the YFV17D yellow fever vaccine. Material: PBMCs, obtained on the day of the first yellow fever vaccination. The J gene is TRBJ1-1, the V gene TRBV2, with TRBD1 identical over 8 bases. CDR3 sequence (DNA): TGTGCCAGCAGTCCCGACAGGGGACGGGAAGCTTTCTTT. Residues: CASSPDRGREAFF.